The present T cell receptor (beta chain) was sequenced within a study of blood T cells in healthy people across ages. General observations from the study: Age showed a roughly linear inverse relationship with TCR beta diversity per million T cells.

This clonotype occurred a few times. The antigen is undetermined. It was with a sample-barcoded 5' primer and a J-beta primer mix that a second PCR of roughly 7 to 12 cycles was run. TCRdb reanalysed the 5' RACE reads using MiXCR and keeps one entry per CDR3 protein. The sample contains 1,800,000 or so distinct CDR3 sequences, 35% to 50% of which appear only once. Deletions cut 7 bases from V and 5 bases from J, with 17 bases between. CDR1 is SQVTM, CDR2 ANQGSEA, per germline. CDR3 length equals 13 residues. Sequences were obtained from blood. The chain couples TRBV29-1 to TRBJ1-1; possible D gene TRBD1, 6 bases. The sequence came from a human donor in good health. The CDR3 sequence: CSGVTGRATEAFF. CDR3 coding DNA: TGCAGCGGCGTAACAGGGAGGGCGACTGAAGCTTTCTTT.